Listed here are 28 T cell receptor beta chains from one sample, sequenced in a study of glioma-infiltrating T cells. The iRepertoire nested amplicon-rescue multiplex PCR amplified TCR alpha and beta CDR3s from RNA. TCRdb independently ran MiXCR on the multiplex PCR reads; one entry per CDR3 protein. The repertoire holds around 390,000 distinct CDR3 sequences, approximately 42% seen once, with around 12% in the top ten. The sequenced sample consisted of glioma tissue, nonneoplastic brain tissue, or PBMCs (not recorded which). The origin of the receptors is a human donor with low-grade glioma or glioblastoma, undergoing nonglioma brain surgery, or in good health (not recorded which).

The table lists this clonotype with a few counts. The J gene is TRBJ1-5, the V gene TRBV19; the match to TRBD1 covers 8 bases. The germline V gene has CDR1 LNHDA and CDR2 SQIVND (reference sequence). Trimming at V came to 4 bases and at J to 9 bases, leaving 20 bases not matched to a gene. The CDR3 extends over 18 amino acids. CDR3 in DNA: TGTGCCAGTAGTACACCCAGGGGGCGCGAGTCTGGGTCCGCGCCCCAGCATTTT. Protein: CASSTPRGRESGSAPQHF.

Ten or more counts support this clonotype. The chain carries TRBV6-6 and TRBJ2-2, with 7 bases matching TRBD1. The CDR3 extends over 13 amino acids. Unmatched junction bases numbered 0, after V lost 2 bases and J lost 6 bases. Germline CDR1 and CDR2: MNHNY and SVGAGI (reference sequence). CDR3 region: CASSYQGAGELFF. CDR3 nucleotide sequence: TGTGCCAGCAGTTACCAGGGGGCCGGGGAGCTGTTTTTT.

V is TRBV6-1 and J is TRBJ1-2; possible D gene TRBD1, 6 bases. The CDR3 covers 21 residues. Germline assignment: CDR1 MNHNS and CDR2 SASEGT. V lost 5 bases, J lost 4 bases, and 35 bases lay in between. The chain's CDR3 is CASSFPPPGQTWYGMPYGYTF. The CDR3 DNA sequence: TGTGCCAGCAGTTTCCCTCCCCCCGGACAGACGTGGTATGGTATGCCCTATGGCTACACCTTC.

This clonotype was counted only a few times. Here the CDR3 reads CASSLPRSGLASPYEQYF. The CDR3 DNA is TGTGCCAGCAGCTTACCCCGATCCGGACTAGCGAGTCCCTACGAGCAGTACTTC. The rearrangement uses TRBV7-2 and TRBJ2-7, with 9 bases identical to TRBD2. The CDR3 consists of 18 residues. V lost 2 bases and J lost 2; bases outside the gene matches: 13. Germline V CDR1 and CDR2: SGHTA, FQGNSA.

With respect to this clonotype: Just one base apart from a much larger clone, this may be a read error. The chain uses TRBV20-1 and TRBJ2-7; D may correspond to TRBD1 or TRBD2 (5 bases each). Per the germline V gene, CDR1 is DFQATT and CDR2 is SNEGSKA (reference sequence). This CDR3 has 18 amino acids. Trimming removed 8 bases at V and 0 bases at J, with 29 bases between. Here the CDR3 DNA reads TGCAGTTCCGGGGTGGAGACTTTATTTGGGGCTAGCTCCTACGAGCAGTACTTC. Its protein product is CSSGVETLFGASSYEQYF.

This clonotype has more than one count but fewer than ten. CDR3 region: CASGLGGNTGELFF. The CDR3 DNA sequence: TGTGCCAGCGGGCTGGGGGGGAACACCGGGGAGCTGTTTTTT. The chain recombines TRBV6-1 with TRBJ2-2; perhaps TRBD2 as D (6 bases). Germline loops: CDR1 MNHNS, CDR2 SASEGT. V was shortened by 8 bases and J by 1 base, with 11 bases between the two germline ends. This CDR3 contains 14 residues.

This clonotype was detected a few times. The rearrangement links TRBV28 to TRBJ1-1; D gene uncertain. V lost 5 bases, J lost 3 bases, and 13 bases lay in between. Germline CDR1 is MDHEN and CDR2 is SYDVKM. The CDR3 sequence is 14 residues long. CDR3 in DNA: TGTGCCAGCAGTCACGACACAGTGGACACTGAAGCTTTCTTT. Protein product: CASSHDTVDTEAFF. The full variable domain, rest sourced from reference TRBV28 and TRBJ1-1, is DVKVTQSSRYLVKRTGEKVFLECVQDMDHENMFWYRQDPGLGLRLIYFSYDVKMKEKGDIPEGYSVSREKKERFSLILESASTNQTSMYLCASSHDTVDTEAFFGQGTRLTVV.

In the case of this clonotype: The junction shows a germline mismatch at one end, possibly a read error. V usage is TRBV20-1 and J usage is TRBJ2-3; 11 nucleotides align to TRBD2. CDR3 size: 15 residues. The V gene's germline CDR1 is DFQATT and CDR2 SNEGSKA (reference sequence). CDR3 DNA sequence: TGCGGTGCTAGGAGTAGCGGGAGGGCCACAGATACGCAGTATTTT. It yields the protein CGARSSGRATDTQYF.

In its sample, this clonotype was seen a few times. The J gene is TRBJ1-5, the V gene TRBV18; D may be TRBD1 (5 bases). Trimming cost V 2 bases and J 12 bases, with 14 bases left between them. The CDR3 is 13 amino acids. CDR1 is KGHSH, CDR2 LQKENI, per germline. CDR3 sequence reads: CASSPETEGFQHF. Written as DNA, the CDR3 is TGTGCCAGCTCACCAGAGACAGAAGGGTTCCAGCATTTT. Using reference TRBV18 and TRBJ1-5 for the parts outside the CDR3, the full variable domain is NAGVMQNPRHLVRRRGQEARLRCSPMKGHSHVYWYRQLPEEGLKFMVYLQKENIIDESGMPKERFSAEFPKEGPSILRIQQVVRGDSAAYFCASSPETEGFQHFGDGTRLSIL.

This rearrangement joins TRBV20-1 to TRBJ1-1; no definite D call. In germline, CDR1 is DFQATT, CDR2 SNEGSKA (reference sequence). This CDR3 spans 12 amino acids. V was trimmed by 5 bases and J by 1 base, leaving 8 bases between them. The DNA for the CDR3 is TGCAGTGCTGGAGTTCGGAACACTGAAGCTTTCTTT. Amino acids: CSAGVRNTEAFF.

This clonotype was seen only a few times. The chain links TRBV28 to TRBJ2-7; D is perhaps TRBD1 (6 bases). Germline values: CDR1 MDHEN, CDR2 SYDVKM. The CDR3 length is 16 residues. The ends were cut back, 6 bases at V and 0 bases at J, with 18 bases in the middle. The CDR3 reads CASSQPDRPSSYEQYF. In nucleotides, the CDR3 is TGTGCCAGCAGCCAACCTGACAGGCCAAGCTCCTACGAGCAGTACTTC.

The genes are TRBV11-2 and TRBJ1-2, with 10 bases lining up with TRBD1. V was clipped by 3 bases and J by 8 bases; unmatched bases: 6. Germline loops: CDR1 SGHAT, CDR2 FQNNGV. The CDR3 loop spans 14 amino acids. The chain's CDR3 is CASSFGTGVGGYTF. In nucleotides, the CDR3 is TGTGCCAGCAGCTTCGGGACAGGGGTGGGCGGCTACACCTTC.

The CDR3 sequence is CASSALGGKWVTGELFF. DNA of the CDR3: TGTGCCAGCAGCGCCCTGGGCGGAAAGTGGGTCACCGGGGAGCTGTTTTTT. This sequence joins TRBV7-6 and TRBJ2-2, with unresolved D. The CDR3 loop spans 17 amino acids. V dropped 5 bases and J dropped 4 bases, with 20 bases sitting between them. Germline V gene lookup returns CDR1 SGHVS and CDR2 FNYEAQ.

This clonotype turned up a few times. The CDR3 region has the DNA TGCAGTGCTCCTACGCCGGGACAGGGTAACAACTATGGCTACACCTTC. This gives the protein CSAPTPGQGNNYGYTF. The chain uses TRBV20-1 and TRBJ1-2; 9 bases are a match to TRBD1. Germline lookup yields CDR1 DFQATT and CDR2 SNEGSKA (reference sequence). This CDR3 has 16 amino acids. The V gene end was trimmed by 5 bases and the J gene end by 2 bases; junction bases not matched to a gene: 12.

Only a few counts were recorded for this clonotype. The gene calls are TRBV19 and TRBJ2-1; D perhaps matches TRBD2 (6 bases). This CDR3 has 15 amino acids. Germline CDR1 and CDR2: LNHDA and SQIVND (reference sequence). Trimming removed 3 bases at V and 6 bases at J, with 15 bases between. CDR3 in DNA: TGTGCCAGTAGTATCTCTGGAGGGATCTCCAATGAGCAGTTCTTC. Amino acid sequence: CASSISGGISNEQFF.

The CDR3, as DNA: TGTGCCAGCAGCTGGACTAGCGGGGGGGGGTCCTACGAGCAGTACTTC. It yields the protein CASSWTSGGGSYEQYF. V and J are TRBV7-2 and TRBJ2-7, with 15 nucleotides matching TRBD2. CDR1 and CDR2 (germline): SGHTA, FQGNSA. CDR3 length equals 16 residues. V dropped 4 bases and J dropped 1; count of bases not matched to a gene: 2.

About this clonotype: This clone may be a read error of a much larger clone one base away. The V gene is TRBV25-1, the J gene TRBJ2-3; TRBD2 agrees at 12 bases. The length of the CDR3 is 16 residues. Unmatched junction bases numbered 8, after V lost 10 bases and J lost 0 bases. CDR1 and CDR2 from the germline V gene are MGHDK and SYGVNS. CDR3 protein: CAIIPGTSGSTDTQYF. In DNA form, the CDR3 reads TGTGCCATCATCCCCGGGACTAGCGGGAGCACAGATACGCAGTATTTT.

The rearrangement uses TRBV6-2 or TRBV6-3 and TRBJ2-5, with TRBD2 as a possible D gene (6 bases). The V end lost 2 bases, the J end lost 1 base, and 11 bases lay between the germline ends. Germline V gene lookup returns CDR1 MNHEY and CDR2 SVGEGT. CDR3 length equals 15 residues. CDR3 in amino acids: CASSYGLAAQETQYF. The DNA of the CDR3 is TGTGCCAGCAGTTACGGGTTAGCGGCCCAAGAGACCCAGTACTTC.

With regard to this clonotype: The junction shows a germline mismatch at one end, possibly a read error. The V gene is TRBV6-1, the J gene TRBJ2-6; D not resolved. This CDR3 spans 15 amino acids. Germline CDR1 reads MNHNS; CDR2 reads SASEGT. Here the CDR3 DNA reads TGTGCCATCAGTGAGCTACACTCTGGGGCCAACGTCCTGACTTTC. This codes for CAISELHSGANVLTF.

The gene calls are TRBV20-1 and TRBJ1-4, with TRBD1 matching over 7 bases. The germline V gene has CDR1 DFQATT and CDR2 SNEGSKA (reference sequence). The CDR3 loop spans 14 amino acids. Losses at the gene ends were 6 bases for V and 11 bases for J; bases not matched to a gene: 15. The CDR3 DNA follows: TGCAGTGCGCCAGGACAGGCCCTTTTGGGTAAACTGTTTTTT. It encodes CSAPGQALLGKLFF.

The rearrangement links TRBV20-1 to TRBJ2-7; D may be TRBD1 or TRBD2 (6 bases each). The CDR3 is made up of 15 amino acids. Germline CDR1 is DFQATT and CDR2 is SNEGSKA (reference sequence). V lost 6 bases and J lost 0, with 18 bases in between. Written as DNA, the CDR3 is TGCAGTGCGGGGGGCCTAGGTATGAACTCCTACGAGCAGTACTTC. Translated, it gives CSAGGLGMNSYEQYF.

The V call is TRBV7-2, the J call TRBJ2-1; 7 bases fit TRBD2. Germline V gene sequence: CDR1 SGHTA, CDR2 FQGNSA. The CDR3 covers 21 residues. V was clipped by 2 bases and J by 0 bases; unmatched bases: 19. The CDR3: CASSLPRRLAVVMSSYNEQFF. CDR3 bases: TGTGCCAGCAGCTTACCTAGACGGCTAGCGGTCGTTATGAGCTCCTACAATGAGCAGTTCTTC.

The chain employs TRBV4-1 and TRBJ1-5; D possibly corresponds to TRBD1 (5 bases). The CDR3 has 14 residues. V dropped 3 bases and J dropped 6 bases, with 12 bases sitting between them. From germline, CDR1 is MGHRA and CDR2 YSYEKL. CDR3 loop: CASSHMGGLQPQHF. CDR3 sequence (DNA): TGCGCCAGCAGCCATATGGGGGGTCTTCAGCCCCAGCATTTT.

Turning to this clonotype: Given a much more abundant clone one base away, this may be a read error. The chain is built from TRBV20-1 and TRBJ2-1; 7 positions match TRBD2. CDR3 size: 15 residues. Germline V gives CDR1 DFQATT, CDR2 SNEGSKA (reference sequence). The CDR3: CSARALEGLLNEHFF. CDR3 nucleotides: TGCAGTGCTAGAGCTCTGGAGGGACTACTCAATGAGCATTTCTTC.

The chain combines TRBV28 with TRBJ2-7; tentatively, D is TRBD2 (6 bases). Looked up from germline, CDR1 is MDHEN and CDR2 is SYDVKM. The V gene lost 5 bases and the J gene lost 2 bases, with 13 bases spanning the gap. The CDR3 has 14 amino acids. The chain's CDR3 is CASSLSGEPYEQYF. CDR3 DNA: TGTGCCAGCAGTCTATCGGGGGAACCCTACGAGCAGTACTTC.

This clonotype occurred a few times. The J gene is TRBJ2-3, the V gene TRBV28, with D tentatively TRBD1 (6 bases). The germline gives CDR1 MDHEN, CDR2 SYDVKM. The germline V and J ends were trimmed by 5 bases and 3 bases, with 12 bases remaining between them. The CDR3 extends over 14 amino acids. This CDR3 is CASSQQGGTDTQYF. The DNA of the CDR3 is TGTGCCAGCAGTCAACAGGGTGGGACAGATACGCAGTATTTT.

This chain connects TRBV6-5 to TRBJ1-2; D unclear. CDR1 and CDR2 (germline): MNHEY, SVGAGI. The CDR3 consists of 14 residues. Between the trimmed V and J ends, which lost 0 bases and 8 bases, there was a span of 13 bases. The CDR3 DNA reads as TGTGCCAGCAGTTACTCGAATTCGGCGTTAGGCTACACCTTC. Translated: CASSYSNSALGYTF.

Remarks on this clonotype: An end of the junction does not agree with germline; a read error may underlie this. The J gene is TRBJ2-7, the V gene TRBV6-1, with 11 positions matching TRBD2. The germline V gene encodes CDR1 MNHNS and CDR2 SASEGT. This CDR3 comprises 17 residues. The CDR3 DNA reads TGTGCCAACAGTTCTATCCCTAGCGGGAGGCTACGGTACGAGCAGTACTTC. Amino acid sequence: CANSSIPSGRLRYEQYF.